Shown below are 14 T cell receptor beta chains from a single sample sequenced in a study of cytomegalovirus exposure and HLA in healthy donors. It was with 60 Vbeta and 13 Jbeta primers that the PCR ran. Assay used: immunoSEQ multiplex PCR; TCRdb lists only in-frame clones, some missing. The sample has roughly 130,000 clones, approximately 80% seen once. Sequencing was carried out using PBMCs. The receptors were sampled from a male donor in good health and CMV-seropositive.

The sample holds a few counts of this clone. This chain connects TRBV19 to TRBJ2-6, with a possible D match to TRBD1 (6 bases). The CDR3 spans 15 residues. Germline values: CDR1 LNHDA, CDR2 SQIVND (reference sequence). V was pared by 3 bases and J by 4 bases, with 10 bases between. CDR3 DNA sequence: TGTGCCAGTAGTATTTGGGGGCAAGGGGCCAACGTCCTGACTTTC. Residues: CASSIWGQGANVLTF.

This chain uses TRBV5-4 with TRBJ1-2; D gene uncertain. The CDR3 loop spans 15 amino acids. Germline V gene data show CDR1 as SGHNT and CDR2 as YYREEE (reference sequence). The V gene lost 0 bases and the J gene lost 1 base, with 10 bases spanning the gap. CDR3 DNA sequence: TGTGCCAGCAGCTTGGTTGGCGGCATTAACTATGGCTACACCTTC. Amino acids: CASSLVGGINYGYTF.

The chain carries TRBV6-1 and TRBJ1-1; TRBD1 matches at 7 bases. The germline V gene encodes CDR1 MNHNS and CDR2 SASEGT. The V gene end was trimmed by 3 bases and the J gene end by 7 bases; junction bases not matched to a gene: 11. The CDR3 loop spans 15 amino acids. In DNA, the CDR3 is TGTGCCAGCAGTGAGTTGCCAGGGGGTGTGGATGAAGCTTTCTTT. It is translated as CASSELPGGVDEAFF.

This clone was detected once. This sequence joins TRBV6-1 and TRBJ2-7; TRBD1 matches 7 bases. The CDR3 spans 15 residues. Germline lookup yields CDR1 MNHNS and CDR2 SASEGT. Trimming removed 2 bases from V and 4 bases from J; junction bases left unmatched: 8. The CDR3 nucleotides read TGTGCCAGCAGTGAACCTGGACAGGTAGTTTACGAGCAGTACTTC. It yields the protein CASSEPGQVVYEQYF.

The table lists this clone with a few counts. The chain is built from TRBV15 and TRBJ1-2; TRBD1 matches 8 bases. V trimming: 3 bases; J trimming: 6 bases; junction bases outside the gene matches: 3. The germline V gene encodes CDR1 LNHNV and CDR2 YYDKDF (reference sequence). There are 13 residues in the CDR3. The CDR3 reads CATSRSGQDGYTF. For the CDR3, the DNA is TGTGCCACCAGCAGGTCGGGACAGGATGGCTACACCTTC.

This clone was observed a handful of times. This chain uses TRBV5-4 with TRBJ1-1; possible D gene TRBD1, 5 bases. V shed 4 bases and J shed 2 bases, with 12 bases lying between them. The germline gives CDR1 SGHNT, CDR2 YYREEE (reference sequence). The CDR3 has 14 amino acids. CDR3 nucleotides: TGTGCCAGCAGCAACTACGACAGTAACACTGAAGCTTTCTTT. This translates into CASSNYDSNTEAFF.

The gene calls are TRBV7-2 and TRBJ2-1, with D maybe TRBD2 (5 bases). Germline V lookup: CDR1 SGHTA, CDR2 FQGNSA. This CDR3 has 14 residues. The V and J ends lost 4 bases and 6 bases respectively, with 13 bases between them. In DNA form, the CDR3 reads TGTGCCAGCAGCTCAACTAGTTTCGGCAATGAGCAGTTCTTC. This gives the protein CASSSTSFGNEQFF.

This chain uses TRBV7-8 with TRBJ1-1, with D hard to call. V was trimmed by 3 bases and J by 3 bases, leaving 17 bases between them. CDR3 length: 16 amino acids. Per germline, CDR1 SGHVS and CDR2 FQNEAQ. Here the CDR3 DNA reads TGTGCCAGCAGCTTGGGAGGGTCTTACGACTACACTGAAGCTTTCTTT. Amino acids: CASSLGGSYDYTEAFF.

This chain joins TRBV4-2 and TRBJ2-1; 16 bases are a match to TRBD2. With V trimmed by 4 bases and J by 8 bases, 11 bases remained unmatched. The CDR3 covers 18 residues. Per germline, CDR1 LGHNA and CDR2 YNFKEQ. Written as DNA, the CDR3 is TGTGCCAGCAGCCTTACCCGGGGGACTAGCGGGAGGGTCGATGAGCAGTTCTTC. This translates into CASSLTRGTSGRVDEQFF.

This chain joins TRBV9 and TRBJ2-7, with a weak D call TRBD1 (5 bases). V lost 0 bases and J 2 bases, leaving 12 bases between the germline ends. The CDR3 totals 15 residues. The germline CDR1 and CDR2 sequences are SGDLS and YYNGEE. CDR3 coding DNA: TGTGCCAGCAGCGTAGGAGAGGCAGGGCCCTACGAGCAGTACTTC. Translation gives CASSVGEAGPYEQYF.

The J gene is TRBJ2-3, the V gene TRBV7-9; tentative D call: TRBD1 (5 bases). CDR3 length equals 12 residues. V lost 4 bases to trimming and J lost 6 bases, with 8 bases between them. Looked up from germline, CDR1 is SEHNR and CDR2 is FQNEAQ (reference sequence). Here the CDR3 DNA reads TGTGCCAGCAGCTCAGGGTGGGATACGCAGTATTTT. Amino acid sequence: CASSSGWDTQYF.

This clone was counted a few times. The V gene is TRBV9, the J gene TRBJ2-7; TRBD2 might be the D (5 bases). The CDR3 is 13 amino acids. Germline CDR1 SGDLS, CDR2 YYNGEE. The V gene lost 0 bases and the J gene lost 6 bases, with 10 bases spanning the gap. CDR3 coding DNA: TGTGCCAGCAGCGTAGGGGCCGGGATCGAGCAGTACTTC. The encoded protein is CASSVGAGIEQYF.

The chain combines TRBV15 with TRBJ2-1; tentatively, D is TRBD2 (7 bases). Germline-derived CDR1 and CDR2 are LNHNV and YYDKDF (reference sequence). The CDR3 loop spans 14 amino acids. V was trimmed by 0 bases and J by 9 bases, leaving 12 bases between them. The CDR3 DNA follows: TGTGCCACCAGCAGAGACAGGGGAGGGGGTGAGCAGTTCTTC. This codes for CATSRDRGGGEQFF.

The chain uses TRBV28 and TRBJ2-7; a possible D gene is TRBD2 (5 bases). The CDR3 is made up of 14 amino acids. V gave up 2 bases and J gave up 5 bases, with 13 bases separating them. Germline V gives CDR1 MDHEN, CDR2 SYDVKM. The CDR3 bases are TGTGCCAGCAGTTTACGGCGGGTCCGACACGAGCAGTACTTC. Translation: CASSLRRVRHEQYF.